Listed here is a single T cell receptor (beta chain). In the authors' methods: Amplifying reference gene primers gave estimates of nucleated cell counts. The protocol was immunoSEQ multiplex PCR, while the TCRdb copy is restricted to in-frame clones and leaves out a portion. For V, J and clone size, that table is used; D and trimming come from the DNA. The sample yields some 88,000 clones, over 80% seen once. The CDR3 is 14 amino acids. The trim removed 5 bases at V and 2 bases at J, leaving 4 bases unmatched. Germline V CDR1 and CDR2: MNHEY, SVGAGI. The sample originates from a study of blood T cell repertoires in COVID-19. On the study more broadly: Researchers got acute and convalescent COVID-19 samples from the United States, Italy and Spain. PBMCs, B-cell-depleted T cells, or T cells were the source of the cDNA or gDNA that made up the material.

This rearrangement joins TRBV6-5 to TRBJ2-3; 7 bases agree with TRBD1. The sequence derives from a human donor with active COVID-19. The donor label of this sample is uncertain. The source material was peripheral blood. The CDR3 DNA follows: TGTGCCAGCAGTCCGGGACAGTTCACAGATACGCAGTATTTT. Protein: CASSPGQFTDTQYF.